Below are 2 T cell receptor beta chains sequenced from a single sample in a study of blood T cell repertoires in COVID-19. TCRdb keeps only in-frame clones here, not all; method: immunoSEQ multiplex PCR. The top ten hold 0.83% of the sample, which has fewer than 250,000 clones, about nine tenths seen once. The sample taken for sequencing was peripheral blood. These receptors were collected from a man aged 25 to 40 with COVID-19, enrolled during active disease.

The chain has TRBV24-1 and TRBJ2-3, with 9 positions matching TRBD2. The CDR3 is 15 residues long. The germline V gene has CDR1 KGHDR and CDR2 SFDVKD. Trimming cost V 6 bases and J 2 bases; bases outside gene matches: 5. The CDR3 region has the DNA TGTGCCACCAGTAACAGCGGGAGGAACACAGATACGCAGTATTTT. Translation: CATSNSGRNTDTQYF.

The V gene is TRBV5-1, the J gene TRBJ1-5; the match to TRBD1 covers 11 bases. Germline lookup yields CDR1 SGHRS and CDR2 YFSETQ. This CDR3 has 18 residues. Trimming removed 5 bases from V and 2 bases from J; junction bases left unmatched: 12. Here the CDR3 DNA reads TGCGCCAGCAGACCGGGTCCGGGACAGGGGGGTGGCAATCAGCCCCAGCATTTT. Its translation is CASRPGPGQGGGNQPQHF.